This is a list of T cell receptor beta chains from one sample in a study of T cell changes during pregnancy in multiple sclerosis. Sequencing was performed with immunoSEQ multiplex PCR; in TCRdb, only in-frame clones are kept and a portion is missing. This repertoire shows about 50,000 clones, about 90% found once; its top ten account for around 0.5%. The sample in question was CD4+ T cells from peripheral blood mononuclear cells, obtained after pregnancy. These receptor sequences come from a female donor with multiple sclerosis, enrolled in a pregnancy study. Both conserved end residues are trimmed from each CDR3. D genes are given only for firm matches.

V gene,D gene,CDR3 protein
TRBV9,TRBD2,ASSTRGLAGGRGDTQY
TRBV28,-,ASSFFPEGYT
TRBV5-6,-,ASSLGGSNTGELF
TRBV14,-,ASSSLYEQY
TRBV2,-,ASSVSGQSKIYEQY
TRBV7-7,-,ASSPSGGPSETQY
TRBV30,-,AWSVVRGETQY
TRBV29-1,TRBD1,SVGVGGRTIQY
TRBV28,TRBD2,ASRTSGIYEQY
TRBV6-1,TRBD2,ASSPMTSGKETQY
TRBV18,TRBD2,ASSPGLAGAHEQY
TRBV5-1,TRBD1,ASSNSPGQASYEQY
TRBV5-4,-,ASSSGTSYEQY
TRBV28,-,ASSLPTPGHTYEQY
TRBV19,TRBD1,ASSTSGTGRYEQY
TRBV4-2,TRBD2,ASSPPVMREGRTGELF
TRBV11-2,-,ASSLDGTGSTDTQY
TRBV29-1,-,SDYRADTQY
TRBV30,-,AWKGGTGNQPQH
TRBV6-5,TRBD2,ASRNRLAGAYEQY
TRBV25-1,-,ASSDPRAPNEKLF
TRBV5-4,-,ASSLGGEETQY
TRBV15,-,ATSRRGAYEQY
TRBV6-1,-,ASSEVDGQWYEQY
TRBV10-3,-,AISESPGDGYT
TRBV2,TRBD2,ASSVGQGSTSGRQETQY
TRBV19,-,ASSIELNRAQY
TRBV7-9,TRBD1,ASSLPIQGWPEAF
TRBV2,TRBD1,ASTHRGQDYGYT
TRBV21-1,-,ASSKRCGAGEYGYT
TRBV6-6,TRBD1,ASSRNRGNGEQY
TRBV28,-,ASIPSTESGDLSNQPQH
TRBV10-2,-,ASSVADTQY
TRBV7-2,TRBD1,ASSLEASLTGAETQY
TRBV6-1,-,ASSEATEINSPLH
TRBV7-3,TRBD1,ASSLGTGGTYEQY
TRBV7-2,-,ASSLFPRGLAKQETQY
TRBV11-1,-,ASSETGTYEQY
TRBV7-9,-,ASRPRNSHYEQY
TRBV30,-,AWSTRERVGNQPQH